This T cell receptor beta chain was observed in a study of identifying expanded T cells in peripheral blood (dated by TCRdb to between 2018 and 2021). Broadly, across the study: Technical replicates were generated by sequencing separate aliquots of the same genomic DNA pool, with four replicates compared pairwise. Overall study results and their limits: Across all healthy donors, variance in clone template counts between approximately 2-week samples was found to increase significantly with total template count. The binomial model flagged roughly 1.2 differentially abundant clones between technical replicates but about 16.4 over roughly two weeks and 19 over roughly 4 weeks. Across all healthy-donor time intervals, the beta-binomial model significantly lowered both the number of clones called differentially abundant and the false-positive rate. The authors expected that over much longer intervals, such as months to years, biological variance in healthy repertoires might increase even further.

Including cysteine and phenylalanine, the CDR3 has 14 amino acids. Only CDR3 DNA is held: 42 bases, read in frame from base 1. CDR1 and CDR2, per the germline V gene (reference sequence), are MNHEY and SMNVEV. V sheds 3 bases and J sheds 5 bases, leaving 14 bases between their ends. This clone was counted once. No cognate antigen has been identified for it. One base away there is no much larger clone; base qualities are not given. TCRbeta CDR3 regions were profiled with the immunoSEQ Assay using bias-controlled multiplex PCR amplification of genomic DNA. The original methods were these. To quantify the absolute abundance of each unique TCRbeta CDR3 region, the sequences were collapsed and filtered. Differential abundance was tested with a binomial (Fisher-equivalent) model and with a beta-binomial model adding time-dependent variance fitted from healthy donors. Clones with fewer than 5 combined templates were excluded, and clones with Benjamini-Hochberg FDR below 0.01 were called differentially abundant. Beta-binomial variance was modeled as a function of total template count across the two samples using the form v = (b*log(k)+a)^2. The table was pulled from immuneACCESS by TCRdb, which kept in-frame rearrangements only. Such tables lose some clones; where checked, under half of the loss comes from unresolved V genes, and the rest has no known cause. V and J calls and clone size are given by that table; D and trimming were obtained from the DNA. This sample is represented by roughly 75,000 clones; around 90% of them were singletons. The ten largest clones capture roughly 3.5% of the sample.

During the collection period, no infections or other immune events were recorded for the healthy donors. Blood repertoires from healthy donors were used as a training cohort for calibrating time-dependent variance in a beta-binomial model of differential abundance of T-cell clones. The training cohort was composed of roughly ten healthy donors, 3 female and 7 male. Donor ages ranged from 29 to 64 years, with an average of around 45 years. Whole blood from each healthy donor was obtained from a commercial supplier and was collected at three time points approximately 15 days apart. For immunosequencing, genomic DNA was extracted from whole blood that had not been sorted.

Sequences were obtained from blood. The chain is encoded by TRBV27 joined to TRBJ2-7; TRBD1 could be the D gene, as 6 bases match. This receptor was identified in a person aged 18 to 70 in good health. The CDR3 sequence is CASSFGRGSDEQYF. Here is the DNA: TGTGCCAGCAGTTTCGGCAGGGGAAGTGACGAGCAGTACTTC.